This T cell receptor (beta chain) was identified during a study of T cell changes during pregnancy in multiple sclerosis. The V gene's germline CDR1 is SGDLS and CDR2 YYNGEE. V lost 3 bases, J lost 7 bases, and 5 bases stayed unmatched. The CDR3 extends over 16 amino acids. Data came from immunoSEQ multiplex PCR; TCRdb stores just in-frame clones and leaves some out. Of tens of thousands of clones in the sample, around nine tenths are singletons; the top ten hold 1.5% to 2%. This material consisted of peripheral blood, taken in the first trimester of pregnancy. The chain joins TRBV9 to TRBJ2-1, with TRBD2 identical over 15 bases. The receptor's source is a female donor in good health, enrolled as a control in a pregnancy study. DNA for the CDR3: TGTGCCAGCAGCGCTCCGGGACTAGCGGGAGGTAATGAGCAGTTCTTC. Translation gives CASSAPGLAGGNEQFF.